Listed here are 20 T cell receptor beta chains from one sample, sequenced in a study of Ad26.COV2.S vaccination and SARS-CoV-2 variants. Treatment given: around 19 received Ad26.COV2.S at low or high dose, single or two shots; 5 received placebo; per-sample allocation not given. Samples came from day 63 after the first vaccine or placebo injection. Profiled with immunoSEQ multiplex PCR; TCRdb holds only in-frame clones, not every one. The sample has roughly 460,000 clones, nearly 90% seen once; the top ten hold about 1.5%. Sequenced material: peripheral blood, taken in a trial of Ad26.COV2.S vaccine versus placebo. These receptors originate from a person between 18 and 65 years old who received the Ad26.COV2.S COVID-19 vaccine or a placebo.

V gene TRBV9 combines with J gene TRBJ1-3, with D possibly matching TRBD1 (6 bases). The CDR3 contains 14 residues. CDR1 is SGDLS and CDR2 is YYNGEE in the germline V gene. Trimming pared 4 bases from V and 3 bases from J, leaving 11 bases between. Here the CDR3 reads CASSSQGFGNTIYF. The CDR3 DNA follows: TGTGCCAGCAGCTCACAGGGATTTGGAAACACCATATATTTT.

The chain uses TRBV7-9 and TRBJ2-2; D is undetermined. The ends were cut back, 3 bases at V and 2 bases at J, with 1 base in the middle. Per germline, CDR1 SEHNR and CDR2 FQNEAQ (reference sequence). The CDR3 length is 12 residues. The CDR3 here is CASSFNTGELFF. DNA of the CDR3: TGTGCCAGCAGCTTCAACACCGGGGAGCTGTTTTTT. Full variable domain (missing parts from reference TRBV7-9 and TRBJ2-2): DTGVSQNPRHKITKRGQNVTFRCDPISEHNRLYWYRQTLGQGPEFLTYFQNEAQLEKSRLLSDRFSAERPKGSFSTLEIQRTEQGDSAMYLCASSFNTGELFFGEGSRLTVL.

To note about this clone: Different DNA sequences within this sample yield the same CDR3. V usage is TRBV9 and J usage is TRBJ2-2; no reliable D call. Germline V CDR1 and CDR2: SGDLS, YYNGEE. With 0 bases removed from V and 5 bases from J, the gap between germline ends came to 5 bases. CDR3 length: 13 amino acids. The CDR3 region is CASSVDGTGELFF. CDR3 in DNA: TGTGCCAGCAGCGTAGACGGGACCGGGGAGCTGTTTTTT. Filled out from reference TRBV9 and TRBJ2-2, the complete variable domain reads DSGVTQTPKHLITATGQRVTLRCSPRSGDLSVYWYQQSLDQGLQFLIQYYNGEERAKGNILERFSAQQFPDLHSELNLSSLELGDSALYFCASSVDGTGELFFGEGSRLTVL.

The rearrangement uses TRBV4-1 and TRBJ2-7; D might be TRBD1 or TRBD2, each matching 6 bases. CDR3 size: 15 residues. The germline CDR1 and CDR2 sequences are MGHRA and YSYEKL. V was trimmed by 2 bases and J by 2 bases, leaving 13 bases between them. CDR3 in amino acids: CASSQLEGGPYEQYF. The CDR3 bases are TGCGCCAGCAGCCAACTAGAGGGGGGCCCCTACGAGCAGTACTTC.

This chain uses TRBV6-5 with TRBJ1-2, with no clear D. Per germline, CDR1 MNHEY and CDR2 SVGAGI. Trimming pared 5 bases from V and 6 bases from J, leaving 19 bases between. The CDR3 sequence is 15 residues long. CDR3 protein: CASSRLATTLDGYTF. The DNA for the CDR3 is TGTGCCAGCAGTCGCCTCGCGACGACCTTGGATGGCTACACCTTC.

This rearrangement joins TRBV9 to TRBJ2-1; 7 positions match TRBD2. CDR3 size: 14 residues. Germline CDR1 reads SGDLS; CDR2 reads YYNGEE. V shed 0 bases, J shed 4 bases, and the junction held 1 base outside the gene matches. This CDR3 reads CASSVAREYNEQFF. CDR3 sequence (DNA): TGTGCCAGCAGCGTAGCGCGGGAGTACAATGAGCAGTTCTTC.

The rearrangement uses TRBV18 and TRBJ2-1; 11 nucleotides align to TRBD1. The CDR3 consists of 15 residues. In germline, CDR1 is KGHSH, CDR2 LQKENI. The V and J ends lost 3 bases and 8 bases, in that order; junction bases with no gene match: 6. For the CDR3, the DNA is TGTGCCAGCTCACCTACGGACAGGGGGCGGGATGAGCAGTTCTTC. This codes for CASSPTDRGRDEQFF.

This chain uses TRBV2 with TRBJ1-4; weak D call: TRBD1 (6 bases). The V and J ends lost 6 bases and 7 bases respectively, with 18 bases between them. Germline CDR1 is SNHLY and CDR2 is FYNNEI. The CDR3 extends over 15 amino acids. In DNA form, the CDR3 reads TGTGCCAGCAGGGGAGGAGGGGGTCTGGGTGAAAAACTGTTTTTT. This codes for CASRGGGGLGEKLFF. Combining the CDR3 with reference TRBV2 and TRBJ1-4 gives the whole variable domain EPEVTQTPSHQVTQMGQEVILRCVPISNHLYFYWYRQILGQKVEFLVSFYNNEISEKSEIFDDQFSVERPDGSNFTLKIRSTKLEDSAMYFCASRGGGGLGEKLFFGSGTQLSVL.

This chain uses TRBV6-2 or TRBV6-3 with TRBJ2-3, with 7 bases fitting TRBD2. The V gene end was trimmed by 5 bases and the J gene end by 0 bases; junction bases not matched to a gene: 8. Germline V CDR1 and CDR2: MNHEY, SVGEGT. This CDR3 has 16 residues. Written as DNA, the CDR3 is TGTGCCAGCAGTCAGACCGGGACTACTAGCACAGATACGCAGTATTTT. Residues: CASSQTGTTSTDTQYF.

The V and J genes are TRBV6-5 and TRBJ2-1; 8 bases map to TRBD2. Germline CDR1 reads MNHEY; CDR2 reads SVGAGI. The ends lost 4 bases at V and 4 bases at J; junction bases unmatched: 3. This CDR3 is 14 amino acids long. DNA for the CDR3: TGTGCCAGCAGTTTACTAGCGGCATACAATGAGCAGTTCTTC. The encoded protein is CASSLLAAYNEQFF.

The J gene is TRBJ1-6, the V gene TRBV9, with TRBD1 identical over 8 bases. The J segment lost 6 bases and the V segment lost 4 bases, leaving 3 bases of the junction unmatched. CDR3 length: 14 residues. From germline, CDR1 is SGDLS and CDR2 YYNGEE. CDR3 bases: TGTGCCAGCAGCAACAGGGGGATTAATTCACCCCTCCACTTT. Its protein is CASSNRGINSPLHF.

The chain has TRBV18 and TRBJ1-2; 7 nucleotides match TRBD1. The V and J ends lost 3 bases and 7 bases, in that order; junction bases with no gene match: 11. Germline loops: CDR1 KGHSH, CDR2 LQKENI. The CDR3 is made up of 15 amino acids. The CDR3 sequence: CASSPYDRARGGYTF. Here the CDR3 DNA reads TGTGCCAGCTCACCTTACGACAGGGCCAGGGGTGGCTACACCTTC.

This sequence joins TRBV3-1 (or the pseudogene TRBV3-2) and TRBJ1-6; no clear D gene. The germline V and J ends were trimmed by 1 base and 7 bases, with 5 bases remaining between them. Germline V gene sequence: CDR1 LGHDT, CDR2 YNNKEL (reference sequence). The CDR3 length is 13 residues. CDR3 coding DNA: TGTGCCAGCAGCCAAGGTCAGAATTCACCCCTCCACTTT. It translates to CASSQGQNSPLHF.

About this clone itself: Sequence at one end of the junction differs from germline and may be a read error. This chain links TRBV6-6 with TRBJ2-5; weak D call: TRBD2 (5 bases). Germline V CDR1 and CDR2: MNHNY, SVGAGI (reference sequence). The CDR3 length is 14 residues. CDR3 coding DNA: TGTGCCAGCAGTAACTCCGGGGTTACGGAGACCCAGTACTTC. Its protein is CASSNSGVTETQYF.

V gene TRBV5-6 combines with J gene TRBJ2-5; 7 nucleotides line up with TRBD2. Trimming cost V 2 bases and J 3 bases; bases outside gene matches: 4. This CDR3 region has 14 residues. Looked up from germline, CDR1 is SGHDT and CDR2 is YYEEEE. The CDR3 coding sequence is TGTGCCAGCAGCTTTCTCGGGGGGAAAGAGACCCAGTACTTC. Residues: CASSFLGGKETQYF.

The chain recombines TRBV4-2 with TRBJ2-3, with no clear D. Germline V gene data show CDR1 as LGHNA and CDR2 as YNFKEQ. Deletions cut 0 bases from V and 2 bases from J, with 6 bases between. The CDR3 spans 14 residues. The CDR3 DNA follows: TGTGCCAGCAGCCAAGATACAGACACAGATACGCAGTATTTT. It codes for CASSQDTDTDTQYF.

The V gene is TRBV7-6, the J gene TRBJ1-2; 8 positions agree with TRBD1. This CDR3 comprises 15 residues. Germline values: CDR1 SGHVS, CDR2 FNYEAQ. Germline trimming cut 5 bases from V and 6 bases from J; bases unmatched to any gene: 11. For the CDR3, the DNA is TGTGCCAGCAGCATCGCCTCAGGGGGCTTGGATGGCTACACCTTC. Translation: CASSIASGGLDGYTF. The whole variable domain, filled in from reference TRBV7-6 and TRBJ1-2, reads GAGVSQSPRYKVTKRGQDVALRCDPISGHVSLYWYRQALGQGPEFLTYFNYEAQQDKSGLPNDRFSAERPEGSISTLTIQRTEQRDSAMYRCASSIASGGLDGYTFGSGTRLTVV.

The chain links TRBV11-2 to TRBJ2-7, with TRBD2 matching over 9 bases. Per germline, CDR1 SGHAT and CDR2 FQNNGV. The CDR3 consists of 15 residues. V shed 1 base and J 4 bases; nucleotides not matched to a gene: 5. This CDR3 reads CASSLARTSAYEQYF. In DNA, the CDR3 is TGTGCCAGCAGCTTAGCACGGACTAGCGCGTACGAGCAGTACTTC.

The chain links TRBV27 to TRBJ2-7, with 8 bases that match TRBD2. Looked up from germline, CDR1 is MNHEY and CDR2 is SMNVEV (reference sequence). V shed 2 bases and J 0 bases; nucleotides not matched to a gene: 3. There are 15 residues in the CDR3. CDR3 nucleotide sequence: TGTGCCAGCAGTTTAGCCGGGACTAGCTCCTACGAGCAGTACTTC. Translated, it gives CASSLAGTSSYEQYF.

The chain carries TRBV5-1 and TRBJ2-2; D is unresolved. CDR1 SGHRS and CDR2 YFSETQ come from the germline V gene. The CDR3 has 15 residues. V shed 0 bases and J shed 2 bases, with 8 bases lying between them. CDR3 bases: TGCGCCAGCAGCTTGGATAGACGTAACACCGGGGAGCTGTTTTTT. Protein product: CASSLDRRNTGELFF.